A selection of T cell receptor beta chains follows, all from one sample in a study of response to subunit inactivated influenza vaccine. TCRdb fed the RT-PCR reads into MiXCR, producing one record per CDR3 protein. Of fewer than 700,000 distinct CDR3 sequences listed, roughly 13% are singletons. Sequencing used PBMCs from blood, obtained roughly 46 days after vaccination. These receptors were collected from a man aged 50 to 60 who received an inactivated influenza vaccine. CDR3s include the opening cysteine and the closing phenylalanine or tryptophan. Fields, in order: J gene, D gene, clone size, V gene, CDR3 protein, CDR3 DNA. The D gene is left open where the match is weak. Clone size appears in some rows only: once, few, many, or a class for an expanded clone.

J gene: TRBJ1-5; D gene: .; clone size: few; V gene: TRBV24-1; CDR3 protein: CATSSRENQPQHF; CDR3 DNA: TGTGCCACCAGTAGCCGGGAGAATCAGCCCCAGCATTTT
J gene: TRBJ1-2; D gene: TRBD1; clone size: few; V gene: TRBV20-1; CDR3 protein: CSAFTYGTEGMGGGYTF; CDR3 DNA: TGCAGTGCTTTTACATACGGGACAGAGGGGATGGGAGGAGGCTACACCTTC
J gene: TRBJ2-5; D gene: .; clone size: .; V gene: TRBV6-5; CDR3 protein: CASSFNQETQYF; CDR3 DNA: TGTGCCAGCAGTTTTAATCAAGAGACCCAGTACTTC
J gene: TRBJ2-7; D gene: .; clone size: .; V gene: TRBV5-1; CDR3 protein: CASSAMVAGSEEQYF; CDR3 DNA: TGCGCCAGCAGCGCTATGGTAGCCGGGAGTGAAGAGCAGTACTTC
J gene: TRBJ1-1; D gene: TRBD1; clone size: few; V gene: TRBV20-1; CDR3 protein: CCAMGSGTGRWTEAFF; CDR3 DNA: TGCTGTGCTATGGGATCCGGGACAGGGCGTTGGACTGAAGCTTTCTTT
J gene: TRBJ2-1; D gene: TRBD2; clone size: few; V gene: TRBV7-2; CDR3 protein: CASSAGLLLSYNEQFF; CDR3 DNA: TGTGCCAGCAGCGCGGGACTACTTCTCTCCTACAATGAGCAGTTCTTC
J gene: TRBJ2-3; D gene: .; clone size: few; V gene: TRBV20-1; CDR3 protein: CSARSREGTDTQYF; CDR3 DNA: TGCAGTGCTAGGTCCAGAGAGGGCACAGATACGCAGTATTTT
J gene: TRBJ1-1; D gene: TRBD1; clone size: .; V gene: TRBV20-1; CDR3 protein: CSARAPTGEITEAFF; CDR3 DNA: TGCAGTGCTAGAGCTCCGACAGGGGAGATCACTGAAGCTTTCTTT
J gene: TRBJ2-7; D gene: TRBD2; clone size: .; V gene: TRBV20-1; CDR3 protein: CSAKPLTSSGGIVDEQYF; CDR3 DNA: TGCAGTGCTAAGCCCCTAACCTCTAGCGGGGGGATCGTTGACGAGCAGTACTTC
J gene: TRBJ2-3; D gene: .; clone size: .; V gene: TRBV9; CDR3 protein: CASSVGYSSGTQYF; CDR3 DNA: TGTGCCAGCAGCGTGGGGTACAGCTCTGGTACGCAGTATTTT
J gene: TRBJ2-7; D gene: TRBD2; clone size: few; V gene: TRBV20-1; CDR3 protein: CSASAPVGTSGRHEQYF; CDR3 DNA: TGCAGTGCTAGTGCCCCGGTTGGGACTAGCGGGAGACACGAGCAGTACTTC
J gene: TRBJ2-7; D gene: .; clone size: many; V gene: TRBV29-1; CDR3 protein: CSVEVRGFHDEQYF; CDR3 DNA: TGCAGCGTTGAAGTACGAGGATTTCACGACGAGCAGTACTTC
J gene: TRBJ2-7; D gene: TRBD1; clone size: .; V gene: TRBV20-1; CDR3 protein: CSALTGGKYEQYF; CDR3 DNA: TGCAGTGCTTTGACAGGGGGCAAGTACGAGCAGTACTTC
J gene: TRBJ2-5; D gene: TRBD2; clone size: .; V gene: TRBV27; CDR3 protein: CASNTGGAGGLETQYF; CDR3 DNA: TGTGCCAGCAACACCGGGGGAGCGGGGGGGTTAGAGACCCAGTACTTC
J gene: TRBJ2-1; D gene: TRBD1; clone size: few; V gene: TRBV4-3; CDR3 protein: CASSQEQGTYNEQFF; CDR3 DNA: TGCGCCAGCAGCCAAGAACAGGGGACCTACAATGAGCAGTTCTTC
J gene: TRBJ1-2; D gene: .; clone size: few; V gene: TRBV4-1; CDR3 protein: CASSPILQGYYGYTF; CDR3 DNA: TGCGCCAGCAGCCCCATACTACAGGGCTACTATGGCTACACCTTC
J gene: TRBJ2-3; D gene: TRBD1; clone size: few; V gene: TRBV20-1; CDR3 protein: CSKRDRSTDTQYF; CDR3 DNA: TGCAGTAAAAGGGACAGAAGCACAGATACGCAGTATTTT
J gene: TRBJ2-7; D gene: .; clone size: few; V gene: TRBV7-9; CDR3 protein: CASSPYSDGYEQYF; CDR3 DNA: TGTGCCAGCAGCCCGTACTCCGACGGGTACGAGCAGTACTTC
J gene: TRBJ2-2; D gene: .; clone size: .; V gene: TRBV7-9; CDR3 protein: CASSLFPGANTGELFF; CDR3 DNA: TGTGCCAGCAGCTTATTTCCAGGGGCTAACACCGGGGAGCTGTTTTTT
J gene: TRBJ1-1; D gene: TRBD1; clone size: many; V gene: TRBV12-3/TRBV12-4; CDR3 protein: CASSLWTGMNTEAFF; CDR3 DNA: TGTGCCAGCAGTCTTTGGACAGGGATGAACACTGAAGCTTTCTTT
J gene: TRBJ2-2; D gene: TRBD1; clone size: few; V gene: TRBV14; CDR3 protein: CASSHGSKQGYTGELFF; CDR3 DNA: TGTGCCAGCAGCCACGGATCAAAACAGGGGTACACCGGGGAGCTGTTTTTT
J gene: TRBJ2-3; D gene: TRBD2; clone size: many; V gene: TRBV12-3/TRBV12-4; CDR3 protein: CASSLTSGGADTQYF; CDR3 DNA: TGCGCCAGCAGCTTGACTAGCGGGGGTGCAGATACGCAGTATTTT
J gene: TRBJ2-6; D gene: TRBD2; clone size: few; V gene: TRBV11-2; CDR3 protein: CASSLDRGLAARGANVLTF; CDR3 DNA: TGTGCCAGCAGCTTAGATCGGGGACTAGCGGCACGGGGGGCCAACGTCCTGACTTTC
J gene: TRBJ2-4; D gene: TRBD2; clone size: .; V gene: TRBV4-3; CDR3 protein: CASSQGLVRAKNIQYF; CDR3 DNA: TGCGCCAGCAGCCAGGGACTAGTTCGGGCCAAAAACATTCAGTACTTC